The present T cell receptor (beta chain) was sequenced within a study of cytomegalovirus exposure and HLA in healthy donors. Overall study results and limits: TCR beta V- and J-gene trimming was later associated with a missense DCLRE1C variant.

Though probably carrying unrecorded immune exposures, donors were nominally healthy at sampling. Turning to this clone: Its antigen is unknown.

Germline V gene data show CDR1 as MDHEN and CDR2 as SYDVKM. V shed 5 bases, J shed 0 bases, and the junction held 16 bases outside the gene matches. CDR3 length: 19 residues. Researchers ran the PCR with 60 Vbeta and 13 Jbeta primers. Assay: immunoSEQ multiplex PCR; the TCRdb copy retains only in-frame clones and omits some. The data hold about 200,000 clones, with 65% to 85% observed a single time. The source is a man aged 18 to 30 in good health and CMV-seronegative. What was sequenced was PBMCs. V and J are TRBV28 and TRBJ1-5; 7 nucleotides match TRBD1. CDR3 DNA: TGTGCCAGCAGTAGAGGAATTGGGACAGTAGTAAATAGCAATCAGCCCCAGCATTTT. As protein: CASSRGIGTVVNSNQPQHF.